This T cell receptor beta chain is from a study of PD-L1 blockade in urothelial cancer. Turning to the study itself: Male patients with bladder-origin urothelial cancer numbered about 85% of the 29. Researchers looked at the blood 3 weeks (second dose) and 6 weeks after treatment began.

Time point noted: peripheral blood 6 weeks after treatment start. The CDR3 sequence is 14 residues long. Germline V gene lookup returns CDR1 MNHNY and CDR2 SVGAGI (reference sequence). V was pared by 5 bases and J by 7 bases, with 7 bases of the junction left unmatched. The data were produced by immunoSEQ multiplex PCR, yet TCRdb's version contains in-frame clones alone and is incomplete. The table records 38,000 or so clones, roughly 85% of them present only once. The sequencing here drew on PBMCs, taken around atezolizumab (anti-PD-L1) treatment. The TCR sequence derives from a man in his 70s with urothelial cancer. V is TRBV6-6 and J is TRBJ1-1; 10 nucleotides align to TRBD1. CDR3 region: CASSPLTGGVEAFF. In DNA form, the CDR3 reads TGTGCCAGCAGTCCTCTGACAGGGGGCGTTGAAGCTTTCTTT.